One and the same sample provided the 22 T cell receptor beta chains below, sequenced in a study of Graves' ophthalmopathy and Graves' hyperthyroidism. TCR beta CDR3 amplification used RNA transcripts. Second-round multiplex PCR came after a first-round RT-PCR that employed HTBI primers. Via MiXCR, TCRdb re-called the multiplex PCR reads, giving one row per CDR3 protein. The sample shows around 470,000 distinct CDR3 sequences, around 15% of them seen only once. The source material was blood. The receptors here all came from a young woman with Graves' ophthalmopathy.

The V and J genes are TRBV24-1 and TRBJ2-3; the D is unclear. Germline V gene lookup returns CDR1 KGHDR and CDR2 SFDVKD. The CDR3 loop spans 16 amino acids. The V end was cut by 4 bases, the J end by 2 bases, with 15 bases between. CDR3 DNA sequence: TGTGCCACCAGTGACCCCAAGGACGGAAACACAGATACGCAGTATTTT. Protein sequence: CATSDPKDGNTDTQYF.

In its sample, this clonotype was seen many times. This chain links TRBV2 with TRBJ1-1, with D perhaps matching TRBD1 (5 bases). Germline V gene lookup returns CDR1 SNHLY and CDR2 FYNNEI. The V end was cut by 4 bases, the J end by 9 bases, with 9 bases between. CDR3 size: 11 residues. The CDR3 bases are TGTGCCAGCAGTGGAGGGGCTCAAGCTTTCTTT. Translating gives CASSGGAQAFF.

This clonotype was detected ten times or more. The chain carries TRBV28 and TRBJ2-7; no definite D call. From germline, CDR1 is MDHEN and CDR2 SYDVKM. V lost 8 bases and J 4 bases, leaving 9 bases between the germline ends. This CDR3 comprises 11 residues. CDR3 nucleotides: TGTGCCAGCTCGACCCAATACGAGCAGTACTTC. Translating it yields CASSTQYEQYF.

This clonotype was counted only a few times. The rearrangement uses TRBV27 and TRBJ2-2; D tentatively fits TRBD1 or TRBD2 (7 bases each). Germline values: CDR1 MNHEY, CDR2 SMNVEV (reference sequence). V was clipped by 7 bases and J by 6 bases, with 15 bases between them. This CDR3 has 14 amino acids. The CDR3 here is CASTSRGGAGELFF. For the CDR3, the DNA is TGTGCCAGCACCTCCAGGGGGGGAGCCGGGGAGCTGTTTTTT.

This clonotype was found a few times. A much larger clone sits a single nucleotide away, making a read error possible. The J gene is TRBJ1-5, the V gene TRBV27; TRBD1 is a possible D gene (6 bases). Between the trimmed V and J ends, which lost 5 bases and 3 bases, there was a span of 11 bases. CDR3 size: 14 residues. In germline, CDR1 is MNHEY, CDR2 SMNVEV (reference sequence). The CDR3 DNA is TGTGCCAGCAGTGTGGGACATCCCAATCAGCCCCAGCATTTT. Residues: CASSVGHPNQPQHF.

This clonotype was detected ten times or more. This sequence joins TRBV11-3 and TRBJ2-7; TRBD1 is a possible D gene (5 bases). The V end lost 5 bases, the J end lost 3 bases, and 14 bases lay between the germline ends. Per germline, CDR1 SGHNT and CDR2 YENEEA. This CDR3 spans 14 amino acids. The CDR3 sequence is CASSLIPGNYEQYF. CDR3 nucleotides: TGTGCCAGCAGCCTCATCCCAGGGAACTACGAGCAGTACTTC.

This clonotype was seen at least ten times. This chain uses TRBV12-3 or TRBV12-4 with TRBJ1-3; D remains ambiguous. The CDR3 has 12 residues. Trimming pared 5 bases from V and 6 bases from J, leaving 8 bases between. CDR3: CASSPQTNTIYF. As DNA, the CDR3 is TGTGCCAGCAGTCCTCAGACAAACACCATATATTTT.

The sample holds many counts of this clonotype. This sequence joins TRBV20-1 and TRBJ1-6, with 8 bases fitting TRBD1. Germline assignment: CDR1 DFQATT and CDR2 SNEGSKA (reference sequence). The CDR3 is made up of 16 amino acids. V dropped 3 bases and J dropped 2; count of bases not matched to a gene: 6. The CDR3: CSASPGQATYNSPLHF. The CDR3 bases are TGCAGTGCTAGTCCGGGACAGGCCACCTATAATTCACCCCTCCACTTT.

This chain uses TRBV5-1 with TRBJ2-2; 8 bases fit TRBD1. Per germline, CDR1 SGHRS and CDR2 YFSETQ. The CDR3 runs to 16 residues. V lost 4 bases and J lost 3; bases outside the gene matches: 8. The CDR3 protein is CASSGRQGLDTGELFF. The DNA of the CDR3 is TGCGCCAGCAGCGGTCGACAGGGGCTGGACACCGGGGAGCTGTTTTTT.

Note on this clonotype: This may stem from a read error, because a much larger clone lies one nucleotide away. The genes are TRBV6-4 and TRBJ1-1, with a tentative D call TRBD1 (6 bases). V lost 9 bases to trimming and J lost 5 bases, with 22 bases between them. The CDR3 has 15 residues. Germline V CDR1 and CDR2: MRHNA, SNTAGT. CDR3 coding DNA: TGTGCCAGTACCACTGAACAGGGAACGTGGACTGAAGCTTTCTTT. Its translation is CASTTEQGTWTEAFF.

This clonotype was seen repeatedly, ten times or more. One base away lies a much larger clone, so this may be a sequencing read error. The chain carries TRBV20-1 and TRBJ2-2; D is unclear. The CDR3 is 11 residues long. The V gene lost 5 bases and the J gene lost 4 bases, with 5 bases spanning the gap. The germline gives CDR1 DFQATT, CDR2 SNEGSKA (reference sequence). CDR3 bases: TGCAGTGCTGGGCTCACCGGGGAGCTGTTTTTT. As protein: CSAGLTGELFF.

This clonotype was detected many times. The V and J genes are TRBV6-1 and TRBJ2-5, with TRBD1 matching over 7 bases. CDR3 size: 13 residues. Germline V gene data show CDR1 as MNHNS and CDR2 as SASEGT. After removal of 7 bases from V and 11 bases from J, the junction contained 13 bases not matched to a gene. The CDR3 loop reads CASNRQGSLDQYF. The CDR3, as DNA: TGTGCCAGCAACCGACAGGGTTCGTTGGATCAGTACTTC.

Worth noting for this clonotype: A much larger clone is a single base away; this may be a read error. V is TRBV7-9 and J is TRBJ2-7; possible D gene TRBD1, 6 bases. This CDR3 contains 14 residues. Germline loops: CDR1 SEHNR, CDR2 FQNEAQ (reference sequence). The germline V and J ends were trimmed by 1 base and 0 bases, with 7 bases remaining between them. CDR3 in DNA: TGTGCCAGCAGCTTAGGGACAGACTCCTACGAGCAGTACTTC. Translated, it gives CASSLGTDSYEQYF.

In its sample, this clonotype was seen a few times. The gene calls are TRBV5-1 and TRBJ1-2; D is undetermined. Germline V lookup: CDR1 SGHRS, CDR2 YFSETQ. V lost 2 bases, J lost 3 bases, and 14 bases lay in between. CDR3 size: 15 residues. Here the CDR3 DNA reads TGCGCCAGCAGCTTTAACACGCGCGGGGACTATGGCTACACCTTC. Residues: CASSFNTRGDYGYTF.

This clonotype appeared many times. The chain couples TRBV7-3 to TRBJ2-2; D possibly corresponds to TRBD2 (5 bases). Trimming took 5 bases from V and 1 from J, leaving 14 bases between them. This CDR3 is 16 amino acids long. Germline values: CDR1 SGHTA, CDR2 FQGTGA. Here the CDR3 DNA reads TGTGCCAGCAGCCCGCTGACGGGGATGAACACCGGGGAGCTGTTTTTT. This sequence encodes CASSPLTGMNTGELFF.

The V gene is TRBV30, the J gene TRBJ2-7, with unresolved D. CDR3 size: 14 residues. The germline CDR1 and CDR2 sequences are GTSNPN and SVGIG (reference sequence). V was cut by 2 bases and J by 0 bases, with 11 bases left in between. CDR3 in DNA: TGTGCCTGGAGTATCACGGTAGGCTCCTACGAGCAGTACTTC. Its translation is CAWSITVGSYEQYF. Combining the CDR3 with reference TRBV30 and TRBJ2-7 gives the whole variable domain SQTIHQWPATLVQPVGSPLSLECTVEGTSNPNLYWYRQAAGRGLQLLFYSVGIGQISSEVPQNLSASRPQDRQFILSSKKLLLSDSGFYLCAWSITVGSYEQYFGPGTRLTVT.

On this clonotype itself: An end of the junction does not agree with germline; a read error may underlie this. The CDR3 region is CASSFLQQTQYF. The CDR3 nucleotides are TGTGCCAGTAGTTTCCTTCAACAGACCCAGTACTTC. The V gene is TRBV28, the J gene TRBJ2-5; D remains unclear. CDR3 size: 12 residues. Germline loops: CDR1 MDHEN, CDR2 SYDVKM.

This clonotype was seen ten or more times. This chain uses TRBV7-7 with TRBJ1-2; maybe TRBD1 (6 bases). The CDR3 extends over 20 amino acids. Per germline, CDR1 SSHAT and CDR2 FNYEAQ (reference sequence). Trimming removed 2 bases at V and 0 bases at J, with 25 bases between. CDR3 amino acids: CASSLIGRQTGVEANYGYTF. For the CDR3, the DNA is TGTGCCAGCAGCTTAATCGGGCGGCAGACAGGCGTAGAGGCTAACTATGGCTACACCTTC. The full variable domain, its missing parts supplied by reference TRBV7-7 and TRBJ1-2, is GAGVSQSPRYKVTKRGQDVTLRCDPISSHATLYWYQQALGQGPEFLTYFNYEAQPDKSGLPSDRFSAERPEGSISTLTIQRTEQRDSAMYRCASSLIGRQTGVEANYGYTFGSGTRLTVV.

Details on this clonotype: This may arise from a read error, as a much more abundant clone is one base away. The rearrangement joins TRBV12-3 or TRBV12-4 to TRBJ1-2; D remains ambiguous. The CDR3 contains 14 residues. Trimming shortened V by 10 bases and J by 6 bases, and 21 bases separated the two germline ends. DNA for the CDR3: TGTGCCACCACCATCCGGAACCTACCGGATGGCTACACCTTC. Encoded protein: CATTIRNLPDGYTF.

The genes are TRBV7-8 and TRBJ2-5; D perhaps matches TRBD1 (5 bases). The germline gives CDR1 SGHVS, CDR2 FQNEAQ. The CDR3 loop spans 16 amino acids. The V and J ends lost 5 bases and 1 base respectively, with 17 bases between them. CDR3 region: CASSPSAGQGQETQYF. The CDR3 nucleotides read TGTGCCAGCAGCCCCAGCGCAGGGCAGGGCCAAGAGACCCAGTACTTC.

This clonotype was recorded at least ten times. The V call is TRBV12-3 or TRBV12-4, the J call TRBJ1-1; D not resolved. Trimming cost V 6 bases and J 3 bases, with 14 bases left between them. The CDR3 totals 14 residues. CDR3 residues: CASSLAERYTEAFF. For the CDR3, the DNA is TGTGCCAGCAGCTTGGCCGAACGATACACTGAAGCTTTCTTT.

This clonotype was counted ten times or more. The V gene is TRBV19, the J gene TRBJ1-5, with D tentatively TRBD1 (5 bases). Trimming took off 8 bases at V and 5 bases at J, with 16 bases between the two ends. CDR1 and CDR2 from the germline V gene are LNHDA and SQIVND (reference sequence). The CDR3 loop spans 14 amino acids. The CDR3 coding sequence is TGTGCCAGTCGACAGAGGAAGGTAGATCAGCCCCAGCATTTT. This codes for CASRQRKVDQPQHF.